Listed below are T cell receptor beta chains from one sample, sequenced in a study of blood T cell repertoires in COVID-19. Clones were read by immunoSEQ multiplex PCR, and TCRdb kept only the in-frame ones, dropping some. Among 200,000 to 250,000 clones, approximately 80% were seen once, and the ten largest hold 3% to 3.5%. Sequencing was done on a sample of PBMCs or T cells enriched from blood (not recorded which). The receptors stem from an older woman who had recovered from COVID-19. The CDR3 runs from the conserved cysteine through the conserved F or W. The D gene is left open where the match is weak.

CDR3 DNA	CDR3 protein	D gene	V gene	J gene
TGTGCCAGCAGACCCCCGGGACAGTTCTATGGCTACACCTTC	CASRPPGQFYGYTF	TRBD1	TRBV6-5	TRBJ1-2
TGTGCCAGCAGCGCCAGACAGGACCCTAATGAAAAACTGTTTTTT	CASSARQDPNEKLFF	-	TRBV5-4	TRBJ1-4
TGTGCTAGTGGTTTGTCCCGGACAGCCTTGGGCTACACCTTC	CASGLSRTALGYTF	-	TRBV12-5	TRBJ1-2
TGTGCCAGCAGCCAAGGAGGGGCGGGACGGACAGATACGCAGTATTTT	CASSQGGAGRTDTQYF	-	TRBV4-2	TRBJ2-3
TGTGCCAGCAGCTGGGGACTAGCGGGGGGCCAAGAGACCCAGTACTTC	CASSWGLAGGQETQYF	TRBD2	TRBV7-2	TRBJ2-5
TGTGCCAGCAGTGCAGGGCACAACTATGGCTACACCTTC	CASSAGHNYGYTF	-	TRBV25-1	TRBJ1-2
TGTGCCACCAGTGATAACCGGGACAGGCAAGAGACCCAGTACTTC	CATSDNRDRQETQYF	TRBD1	TRBV24-1	TRBJ2-5
TGTGCCAGTAGTATCTCACAGGGGGAGAACATTCAGTACTTC	CASSISQGENIQYF	TRBD1	TRBV19	TRBJ2-4
TGTGCCAGCAGCCAAGAGTCTAGCGGGAGGGCTGCCAAAAACATTCAGTACTTC	CASSQESSGRAAKNIQYF	TRBD2	TRBV4-2	TRBJ2-4
TGTGCCAGCTCACCAGGGCCGGATGAGCAGTTCTTC	CASSPGPDEQFF	-	TRBV18	TRBJ2-1